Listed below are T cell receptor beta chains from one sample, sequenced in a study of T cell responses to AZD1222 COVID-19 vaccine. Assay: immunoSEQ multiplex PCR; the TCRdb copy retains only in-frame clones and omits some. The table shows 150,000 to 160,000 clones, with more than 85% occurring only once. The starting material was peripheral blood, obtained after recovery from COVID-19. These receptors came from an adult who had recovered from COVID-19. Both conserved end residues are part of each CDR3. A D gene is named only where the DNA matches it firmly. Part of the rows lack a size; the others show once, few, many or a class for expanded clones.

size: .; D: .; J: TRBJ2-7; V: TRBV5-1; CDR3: CASSLGSHEQYF; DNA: TGCGCCAGCAGCCTGGGAAGCCACGAGCAGTACTTC
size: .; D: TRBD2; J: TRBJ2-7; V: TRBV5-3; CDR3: CARSCRVAGGSYEQYF; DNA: TGTGCCAGAAGCTGCCGGGTAGCGGGGGGATCCTACGAGCAGTACTTC
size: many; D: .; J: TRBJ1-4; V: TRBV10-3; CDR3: CAIRAGQPGEKLFF; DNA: TGTGCCATCAGAGCCGGACAGCCCGGTGAAAAACTGTTTTTT
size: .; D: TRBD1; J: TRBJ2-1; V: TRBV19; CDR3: CASSTDRELNYEQFF; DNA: TGTGCCAGTAGTACCGACAGGGAGCTGAACTATGAGCAGTTCTTC
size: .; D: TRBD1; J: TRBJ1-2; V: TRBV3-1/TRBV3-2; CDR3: CASSPRDRVYGYTF; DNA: TGTGCCAGCAGCCCCAGGGACAGGGTCTATGGCTACACCTTC
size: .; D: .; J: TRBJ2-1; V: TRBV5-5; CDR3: CASSPPDSYNEQFF; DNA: TGTGCCAGCAGCCCTCCAGACAGCTACAATGAGCAGTTCTTC
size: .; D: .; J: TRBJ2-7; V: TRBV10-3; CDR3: CAISETMLSYEQYF; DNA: TGTGCCATCAGTGAAACAATGCTCTCCTACGAGCAGTACTTC
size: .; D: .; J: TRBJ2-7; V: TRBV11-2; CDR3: CASSLGRGTAEQYF; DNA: TGTGCCAGCAGCTTAGGTCGGGGAACAGCCGAGCAGTACTTC
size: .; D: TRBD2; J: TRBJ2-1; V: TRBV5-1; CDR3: CASSLGGSSYNEQFF; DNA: TGCGCCAGCTCCCTCGGCGGGAGCTCCTACAATGAGCAGTTCTTC
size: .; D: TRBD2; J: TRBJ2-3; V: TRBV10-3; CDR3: CAISERLAGTGTDTQYF; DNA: TGTGCCATCAGTGAAAGACTAGCGGGGACGGGCACAGATACGCAGTATTTT
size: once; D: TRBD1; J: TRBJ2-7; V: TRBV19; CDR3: CASTPTGTGWGEQYF; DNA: TGTGCCAGTACCCCGACCGGGACAGGGTGGGGCGAGCAGTACTTC
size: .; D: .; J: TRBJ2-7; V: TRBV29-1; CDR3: CSGSYSYEQYF; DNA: TGCAGCGGTTCATACTCCTACGAGCAGTACTTC
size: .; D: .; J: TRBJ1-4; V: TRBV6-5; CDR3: CASGPLGEKLFF; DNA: TGTGCCAGCGGCCCCTTGGGTGAAAAACTGTTTTTT
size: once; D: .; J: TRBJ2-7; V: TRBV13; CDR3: CASSLGTVSYEQYF; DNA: TGTGCCAGCAGCTTAGGGACAGTCTCCTACGAGCAGTACTTC
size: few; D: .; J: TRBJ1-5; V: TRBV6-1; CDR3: CASSEVRGSNQPQHF; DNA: TGTGCCAGCAGTGAAGTAAGAGGTAGCAATCAGCCCCAGCATTTT
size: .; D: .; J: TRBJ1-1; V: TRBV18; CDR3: CASAWGGETEAFF; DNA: TGTGCCAGCGCCTGGGGTGGTGAGACTGAAGCTTTCTTT
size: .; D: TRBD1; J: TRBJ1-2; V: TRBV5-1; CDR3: CASSFLQGGYGYTF; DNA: TGCGCCAGCAGCTTTTTGCAGGGGGGCTATGGCTACACCTTC
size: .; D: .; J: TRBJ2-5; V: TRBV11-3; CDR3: CASSLDGARQETQYF; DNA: TGTGCCAGCAGCTTAGACGGAGCACGCCAAGAGACCCAGTACTTC
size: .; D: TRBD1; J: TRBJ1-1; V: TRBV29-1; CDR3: CSVVRGQGRRAFF; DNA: TGCAGCGTTGTCCGGGGACAGGGACGGAGAGCTTTCTTT
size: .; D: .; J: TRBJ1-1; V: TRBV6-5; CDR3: CASITGNEAFF; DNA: TGTGCCAGCATCACAGGCAATGAAGCTTTCTTT
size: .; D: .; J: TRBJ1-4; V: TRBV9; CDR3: CASSVELGQNEKLFF; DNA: TGTGCCAGCAGCGTAGAGTTGGGCCAAAATGAAAAACTGTTTTTT
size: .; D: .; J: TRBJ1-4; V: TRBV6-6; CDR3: CASSLGQEEKLFF; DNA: TGTGCCAGCAGCCTAGGACAAGAAGAAAAACTGTTTTTT
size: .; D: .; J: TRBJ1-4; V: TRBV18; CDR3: CASSQRDIKEKLFF; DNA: TGTGCCAGCTCACAGAGGGACATTAAAGAAAAACTGTTTTTT
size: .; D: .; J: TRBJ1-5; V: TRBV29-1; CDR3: CSVGTGSGRNQPQHF; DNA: TGCAGCGTTGGTACAGGGTCGGGTCGCAATCAGCCCCAGCATTTT
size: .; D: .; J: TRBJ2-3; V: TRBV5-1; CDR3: CASSLQGGRTDTQYF; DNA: TGCGCCAGCAGCCTACAAGGAGGGAGGACAGATACGCAGTATTTT
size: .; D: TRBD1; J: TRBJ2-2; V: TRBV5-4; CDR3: CASSPLLAGGNVGELFF; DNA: TGTGCCAGCTCTCCCTTACTGGCAGGGGGAAACGTCGGGGAGCTGTTTTTT
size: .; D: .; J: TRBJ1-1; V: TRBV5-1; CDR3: CASSLAGMNTEAFF; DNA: TGCGCCAGCAGCTTGGCGGGGATGAACACTGAAGCTTTCTTT
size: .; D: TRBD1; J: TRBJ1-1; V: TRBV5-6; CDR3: CASSLRRPGGADTEAFF; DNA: TGTGCCAGCAGCTTGAGGAGGCCAGGGGGCGCAGACACTGAAGCTTTCTTT